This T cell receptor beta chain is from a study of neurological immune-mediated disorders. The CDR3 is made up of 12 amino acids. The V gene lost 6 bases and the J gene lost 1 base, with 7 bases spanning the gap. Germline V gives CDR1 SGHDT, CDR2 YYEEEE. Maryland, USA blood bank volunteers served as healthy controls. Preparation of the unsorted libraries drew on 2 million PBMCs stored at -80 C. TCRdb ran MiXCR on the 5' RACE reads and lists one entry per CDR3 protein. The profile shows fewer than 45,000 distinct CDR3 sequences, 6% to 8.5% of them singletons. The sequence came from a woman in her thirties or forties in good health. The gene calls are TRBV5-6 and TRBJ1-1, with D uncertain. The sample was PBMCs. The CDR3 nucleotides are TGTGCCAGCATTCCAGGGAACACTGAAGCTTTCTTT. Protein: CASIPGNTEAFF.